The clone carrying this T cell receptor (beta chain) was seen a few times. The antigen is not known. The data belong to a study of identical twins. Findings and caveats of the study: Invariant cells of the MAIT and iNKT types might have partly distorted the zero-insertion analyses. The same donors were not followed; conclusions instead depended on cross-sectional statistical analysis. The abundant beta clonotypes from cord blood had fewer insertions, and memory repertoires had none of this.

The germline V gene encodes CDR1 SGHRS and CDR2 YFSETQ. This CDR3 comprises 15 residues. Trimming stripped 8 bases from V and 2 bases from J, with 19 bases between. TCRdb fed the 5' RACE reads into MiXCR, producing one record per CDR3 protein. The sample consists of under 500,000 distinct CDR3 sequences, 13% to 15% of them appearing once. Separately, the same data were catalogued under a study of yellow fever vaccine responses in identical twins.

Sequenced material: CD4+ T cells sorted from blood. This chain joins TRBV5-1 and TRBJ2-5, with D hard to call. The receptor was derived from a woman under 30 in good health. This chain's CDR3 is CAREKRSQKQETQYF. In nucleotides, the CDR3 is TGCGCCAGAGAAAAAAGGTCCCAGAAGCAAGAGACCCAGTACTTC.